The rows below give T cell receptor beta chains drawn from one sample of a study of T-cell memory formation after mild COVID-19. TCRdb recomputed calls from the 5' RACE reads with MiXCR, one row per CDR3 protein. The table shows under 300,000 distinct CDR3 sequences, with over 15% occurring only once. Sequenced material: PBMCs or a T cell subset sorted from them (not recorded which). The receptors originated from a man younger than 30 who had mild COVID-19 (a few samples of this study predate the infection). Cell type and time point are not known. Both conserved end residues are part of each CDR3. D genes are given only for firm matches. Some rows mark clone size as missing; the rest say once, few, many or name a class of expanded clone.

CDR3nt: TGTGCCAGCAGGCCCTTTGGGGGGGCAACTGAAGCTTTCTTT
CDR3aa: CASRPFGGATEAFF
d_gene: -
j_gene: TRBJ1-1
abundance: -
v_gene: TRBV12-3/TRBV12-4

CDR3nt: TGTGCCAGCAGCTTAGCGGTTGCTGCTCAGTTGAACACTGAAGCTTTCTTT
CDR3aa: CASSLAVAAQLNTEAFF
d_gene: -
j_gene: TRBJ1-1
abundance: few
v_gene: TRBV7-9

CDR3nt: TGTGCCAGCAGGGGCGGGACAGGGGGCACCGGGGAGCTGTTTTTT
CDR3aa: CASRGGTGGTGELFF
d_gene: TRBD1
j_gene: TRBJ2-2
abundance: -
v_gene: TRBV9

CDR3nt: TGTGCCAGCAGCCGGGGTTTAAGCACAGATACGCAGTATTTT
CDR3aa: CASSRGLSTDTQYF
d_gene: -
j_gene: TRBJ2-3
abundance: many
v_gene: TRBV4-2

CDR3nt: TGTGCCAGCAGCTCAGTAGCTCACGACAGGGGGCGGTGGAACACTGAAGCTTTCTTT
CDR3aa: CASSSVAHDRGRWNTEAFF
d_gene: TRBD1
j_gene: TRBJ1-1
abundance: -
v_gene: TRBV7-6

CDR3nt: TGCAGCGTTGGGTGGATGAACACTGAAGCTTTCTTT
CDR3aa: CSVGWMNTEAFF
d_gene: -
j_gene: TRBJ1-1
abundance: -
v_gene: TRBV29-1

CDR3nt: TGTGCCAGCAGCCTGGTCAGGGATAGCAATCAGCCCCAGCATTTT
CDR3aa: CASSLVRDSNQPQHF
d_gene: -
j_gene: TRBJ1-5
abundance: few
v_gene: TRBV7-2

CDR3nt: TGTGCCAGCAGTTTCGCAGGCGAACAGCCCCAGCATTTT
CDR3aa: CASSFAGEQPQHF
d_gene: -
j_gene: TRBJ1-5
abundance: -
v_gene: TRBV28

CDR3nt: TGTGCCAGCTCGAGTGCAGCAACTAATGAAAAACTGTTTTTT
CDR3aa: CASSSAATNEKLFF
d_gene: -
j_gene: TRBJ1-4
abundance: few
v_gene: TRBV18

CDR3nt: TGTGCCACCAGTGATTTATGTCCCCTAAGTTGCTACGAGCAGTACTTC
CDR3aa: CATSDLCPLSCYEQYF
d_gene: -
j_gene: TRBJ2-7
abundance: -
v_gene: TRBV24-1

CDR3nt: TGTGCCAGCAGCGTAGGGAGTTCCCTTTCGACTGAAGCTTTCTTT
CDR3aa: CASSVGSSLSTEAFF
d_gene: -
j_gene: TRBJ1-1
abundance: -
v_gene: TRBV9

CDR3nt: TGTGCCAGCAGTATGGTGGGGGGCGCGGAAGGCTACACCTTC
CDR3aa: CASSMVGGAEGYTF
d_gene: -
j_gene: TRBJ1-2
abundance: -
v_gene: TRBV12-3/TRBV12-4

CDR3nt: TGTGCCAGCAGTTTACATGGGGGAGGGAACACTGAAGCTTTCTTT
CDR3aa: CASSLHGGGNTEAFF
d_gene: -
j_gene: TRBJ1-1
abundance: once
v_gene: TRBV12-3/TRBV12-4

CDR3nt: TGTGCCAGCAGCCCCAGGCGGGGGAGGACCGGGGAGCTGTTTTTT
CDR3aa: CASSPRRGRTGELFF
d_gene: TRBD2
j_gene: TRBJ2-2
abundance: -
v_gene: TRBV6-5

CDR3nt: TGTGCCAGCCCTGGGGCAGATACGCAGTATTTT
CDR3aa: CASPGADTQYF
d_gene: -
j_gene: TRBJ2-3
abundance: -
v_gene: TRBV3-2

CDR3nt: TGCGCCAGCAGCCTAGATCGCCCTCCGGGACAGGTTAATGAAAAACTGTTTTTT
CDR3aa: CASSLDRPPGQVNEKLFF
d_gene: TRBD1
j_gene: TRBJ1-4
abundance: once
v_gene: TRBV4-3

CDR3nt: TGTGCCAGCAGCAGGGTAGGGTCGGGACGCACAGATACGCAGTATTTT
CDR3aa: CASSRVGSGRTDTQYF
d_gene: -
j_gene: TRBJ2-3
abundance: -
v_gene: TRBV7-9

CDR3nt: TGTGCCAGCAGACGGGACCTCAGGGAGGAGACCCAGTACTTC
CDR3aa: CASRRDLREETQYF
d_gene: -
j_gene: TRBJ2-5
abundance: few
v_gene: TRBV7-6

CDR3nt: TGTGCCAGCAGCCAAGATCAGGGTCGGAGGAAGTATGGCTACACCTTC
CDR3aa: CASSQDQGRRKYGYTF
d_gene: -
j_gene: TRBJ1-2
abundance: few
v_gene: TRBV3-1

CDR3nt: TGCAGTGCTAGACGGACGGCCCTCCAGGGCGAGCAGTACTTC
CDR3aa: CSARRTALQGEQYF
d_gene: -
j_gene: TRBJ2-7
abundance: few
v_gene: TRBV20-1

CDR3nt: TGTGCCAGCAGCCAAGGTGGGGGGGCAGAGACCCAGTACTTC
CDR3aa: CASSQGGGAETQYF
d_gene: -
j_gene: TRBJ2-5
abundance: -
v_gene: TRBV11-1

CDR3nt: TGTGCCAGCAGTTTAGAAAACCTTATCGACAGGGATAACTATGGCTACACCTTC
CDR3aa: CASSLENLIDRDNYGYTF
d_gene: TRBD1
j_gene: TRBJ1-2
abundance: -
v_gene: TRBV12-3/TRBV12-4

CDR3nt: TGTGCCAGCAGTTTACTCAATCAGCCCCAGCATTTT
CDR3aa: CASSLLNQPQHF
d_gene: -
j_gene: TRBJ1-5
abundance: many
v_gene: TRBV7-9

CDR3nt: TGTGCCACCAGTGGCCAGCGGTTTGAGCAGTTCTTC
CDR3aa: CATSGQRFEQFF
d_gene: -
j_gene: TRBJ2-1
abundance: -
v_gene: TRBV24-1

CDR3nt: TGTGCCATCAGTGAGTCTGAAGAGACCCAGTACTTC
CDR3aa: CAISESEETQYF
d_gene: -
j_gene: TRBJ2-5
abundance: many
v_gene: TRBV10-3

CDR3nt: TGTGCCAGTACGACTACGGGTTGGGGGTCTGGAAACACCATATATTTT
CDR3aa: CASTTTGWGSGNTIYF
d_gene: -
j_gene: TRBJ1-3
abundance: few
v_gene: TRBV19

CDR3nt: TGTGCCACCAGTGACATAATCTTACAGGGGACCGGGGAGCTGTTTTTT
CDR3aa: CATSDIILQGTGELFF
d_gene: TRBD1
j_gene: TRBJ2-2
abundance: few
v_gene: TRBV24-1

CDR3nt: TGTGCCAGCAGCTCGGCGACAGGGCCGAGCTCCTACGAGCAGTACTTC
CDR3aa: CASSSATGPSSYEQYF
d_gene: TRBD1
j_gene: TRBJ2-7
abundance: -
v_gene: TRBV7-8

CDR3nt: TGTGCCACCAGCAGGGACCCCGGGACTCCGAGGGAGTTCTTC
CDR3aa: CATSRDPGTPREFF
d_gene: -
j_gene: TRBJ2-1
abundance: -
v_gene: TRBV15

CDR3nt: TGTGCCAGTAGTAGAGGGGTGTCGGAGCAGTATTTT
CDR3aa: CASSRGVSEQYF
d_gene: -
j_gene: TRBJ2-3
abundance: -
v_gene: TRBV19

CDR3nt: TGTGCCATCCGGGACTCGCGTGGAAATGAGCAGTTCTTC
CDR3aa: CAIRDSRGNEQFF
d_gene: -
j_gene: TRBJ2-1
abundance: -
v_gene: TRBV10-3

CDR3nt: TGCGCCAGCAGCCAAGTAGTAAGCTCGGGGTGGCCCCAGCATTTT
CDR3aa: CASSQVVSSGWPQHF
d_gene: -
j_gene: TRBJ1-5
abundance: few
v_gene: TRBV4-1

CDR3nt: TGCGCCAGCAGCTCTCAGGGGGCCTACAATGAGCAGTTCTTC
CDR3aa: CASSSQGAYNEQFF
d_gene: TRBD1
j_gene: TRBJ2-1
abundance: few
v_gene: TRBV5-1

CDR3nt: TGTGCCAGCAGCGCAGACAGGCCATACTCTGGAAACACCATATATTTT
CDR3aa: CASSADRPYSGNTIYF
d_gene: -
j_gene: TRBJ1-3
abundance: -
v_gene: TRBV13

CDR3nt: TGTGCCAGCAGCATGGGTTTCACTGAAGCTTTCTTT
CDR3aa: CASSMGFTEAFF
d_gene: -
j_gene: TRBJ1-1
abundance: -
v_gene: TRBV25-1

CDR3nt: TGCGCCAGCAGCTTAAACCCGTTGGGACAGGGTCTTAATGAGCAGTTCTTC
CDR3aa: CASSLNPLGQGLNEQFF
d_gene: TRBD1
j_gene: TRBJ2-1
abundance: -
v_gene: TRBV5-1

CDR3nt: TGTGCCAGCACCCGGGACCAGGGCCAAGAGACCCAGTACTTC
CDR3aa: CASTRDQGQETQYF
d_gene: -
j_gene: TRBJ2-5
abundance: -
v_gene: TRBV7-9

CDR3nt: TGTGCCAGCAGCACCTCCGGGACAATCTACGAGCAGTACTTC
CDR3aa: CASSTSGTIYEQYF
d_gene: -
j_gene: TRBJ2-7
abundance: -
v_gene: TRBV7-9

CDR3nt: TGTGCCTGGAGTACGAGGGTAGGGCAGTTCTTC
CDR3aa: CAWSTRVGQFF
d_gene: -
j_gene: TRBJ2-1
abundance: -
v_gene: TRBV30

CDR3nt: TGTGCCAGCAGTTTCCGATCACAGTGGAGCTCTGGAAACACCATATATTTT
CDR3aa: CASSFRSQWSSGNTIYF
d_gene: -
j_gene: TRBJ1-3
abundance: -
v_gene: TRBV6-5

CDR3nt: TGTGCCAGCAGCGTAGTGCTTAACTATGGCTACACCTTC
CDR3aa: CASSVVLNYGYTF
d_gene: -
j_gene: TRBJ1-2
abundance: -
v_gene: TRBV9